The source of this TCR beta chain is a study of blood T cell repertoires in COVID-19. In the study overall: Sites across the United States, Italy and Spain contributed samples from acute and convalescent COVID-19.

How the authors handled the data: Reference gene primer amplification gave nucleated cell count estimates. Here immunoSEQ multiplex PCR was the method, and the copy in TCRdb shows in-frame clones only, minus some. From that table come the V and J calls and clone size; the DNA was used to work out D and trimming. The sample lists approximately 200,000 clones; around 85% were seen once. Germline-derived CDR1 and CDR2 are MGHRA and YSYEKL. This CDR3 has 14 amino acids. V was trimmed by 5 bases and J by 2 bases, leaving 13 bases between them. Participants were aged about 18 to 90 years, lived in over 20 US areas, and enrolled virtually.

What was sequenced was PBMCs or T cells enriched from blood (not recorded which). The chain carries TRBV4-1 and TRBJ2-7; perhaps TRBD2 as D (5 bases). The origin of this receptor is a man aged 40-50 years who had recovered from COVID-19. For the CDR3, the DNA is TGCGCCAGCAGCTCCCCAAGGAGGCCCTACGAGCAGTACTTC. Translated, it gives CASSSPRRPYEQYF.